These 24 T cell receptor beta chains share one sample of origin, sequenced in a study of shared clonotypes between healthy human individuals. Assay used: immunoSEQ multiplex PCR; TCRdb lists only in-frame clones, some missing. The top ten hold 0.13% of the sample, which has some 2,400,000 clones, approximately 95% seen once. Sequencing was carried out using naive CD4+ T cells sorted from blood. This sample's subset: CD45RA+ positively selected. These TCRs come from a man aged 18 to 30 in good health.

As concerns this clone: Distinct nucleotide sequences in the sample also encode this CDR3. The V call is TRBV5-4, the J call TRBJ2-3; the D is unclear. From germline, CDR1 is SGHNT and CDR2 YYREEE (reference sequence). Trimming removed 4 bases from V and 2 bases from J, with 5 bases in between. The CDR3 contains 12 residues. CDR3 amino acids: CASSLPTDTQYF. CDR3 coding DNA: TGTGCCAGCAGCCTCCCCACAGATACGCAGTATTTT.

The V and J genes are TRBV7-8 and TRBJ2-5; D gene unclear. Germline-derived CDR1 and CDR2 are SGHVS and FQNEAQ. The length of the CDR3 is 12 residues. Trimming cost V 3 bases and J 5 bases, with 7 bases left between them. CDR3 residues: CASSLYRETQYF. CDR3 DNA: TGTGCCAGCAGCTTGTATCGGGAGACCCAGTACTTC.

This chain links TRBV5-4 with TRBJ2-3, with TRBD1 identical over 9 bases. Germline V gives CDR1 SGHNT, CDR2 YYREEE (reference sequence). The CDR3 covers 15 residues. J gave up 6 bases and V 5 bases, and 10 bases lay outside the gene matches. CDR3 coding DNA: TGTGCCAGCAGTCGGCGGGACAGGGAGGTGGATACGCAGTATTTT. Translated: CASSRRDREVDTQYF.

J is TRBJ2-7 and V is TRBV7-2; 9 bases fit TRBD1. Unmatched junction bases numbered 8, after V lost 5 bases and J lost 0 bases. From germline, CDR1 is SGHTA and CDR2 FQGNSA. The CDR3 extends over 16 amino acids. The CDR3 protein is CASSRSTGGSSYEQYF. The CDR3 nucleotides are TGTGCCAGCAGCCGCTCGACAGGGGGGTCCTCCTACGAGCAGTACTTC.

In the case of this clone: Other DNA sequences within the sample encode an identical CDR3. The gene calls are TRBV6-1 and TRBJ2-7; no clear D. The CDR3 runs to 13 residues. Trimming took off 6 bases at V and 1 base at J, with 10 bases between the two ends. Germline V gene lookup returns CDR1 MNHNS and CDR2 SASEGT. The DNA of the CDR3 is TGTGCCAGCAGGGCAGGTTTTTCCTACGAGCAGTACTTC. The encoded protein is CASRAGFSYEQYF.

CDR3 in amino acids: CASMLRDLYNSPLHF. Written as DNA, the CDR3 is TGTGCCAGCATGCTCAGGGACCTCTATAATTCACCCCTCCACTTT. The chain recombines TRBV6-1 with TRBJ1-6; weak D call: TRBD1 (5 bases). V was shortened by 7 bases and J by 3 bases, with 13 bases between the two germline ends. Germline CDR1 is MNHNS and CDR2 is SASEGT. The CDR3 length is 15 residues.

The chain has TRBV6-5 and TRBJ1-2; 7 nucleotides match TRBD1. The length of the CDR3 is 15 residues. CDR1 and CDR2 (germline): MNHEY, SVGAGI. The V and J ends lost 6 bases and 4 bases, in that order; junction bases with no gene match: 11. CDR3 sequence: CASRQPGGGGYGYTF. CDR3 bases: TGTGCCAGCAGGCAGCCAGGGGGAGGGGGCTATGGCTACACCTTC.

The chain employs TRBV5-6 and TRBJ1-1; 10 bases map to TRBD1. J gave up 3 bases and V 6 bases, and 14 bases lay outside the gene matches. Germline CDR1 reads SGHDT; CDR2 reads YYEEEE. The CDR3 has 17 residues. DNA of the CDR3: TGTGCCAGCACAAAGAGACAGGGGGCGTTTTTGGACACTGAAGCTTTCTTT. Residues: CASTKRQGAFLDTEAFF.

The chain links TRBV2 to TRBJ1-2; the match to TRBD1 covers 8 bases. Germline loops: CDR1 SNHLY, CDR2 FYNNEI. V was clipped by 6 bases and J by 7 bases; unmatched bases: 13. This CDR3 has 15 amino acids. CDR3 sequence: CASRSVAGGASGYTF. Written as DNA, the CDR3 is TGTGCCAGCAGGTCGGTAGCAGGGGGCGCGAGTGGCTACACCTTC. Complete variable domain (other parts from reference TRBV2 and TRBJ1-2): EPEVTQTPSHQVTQMGQEVILRCVPISNHLYFYWYRQILGQKVEFLVSFYNNEISEKSEIFDDQFSVERPDGSNFTLKIRSTKLEDSAMYFCASRSVAGGASGYTFGSGTRLTVV.

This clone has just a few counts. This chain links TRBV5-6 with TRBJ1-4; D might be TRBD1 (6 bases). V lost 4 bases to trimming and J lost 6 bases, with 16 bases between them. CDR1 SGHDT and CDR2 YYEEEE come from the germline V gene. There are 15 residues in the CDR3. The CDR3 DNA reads TGTGCCAGCAGCCTCGATGCAGGGGTGGATGAAAAACTGTTTTTT. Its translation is CASSLDAGVDEKLFF.

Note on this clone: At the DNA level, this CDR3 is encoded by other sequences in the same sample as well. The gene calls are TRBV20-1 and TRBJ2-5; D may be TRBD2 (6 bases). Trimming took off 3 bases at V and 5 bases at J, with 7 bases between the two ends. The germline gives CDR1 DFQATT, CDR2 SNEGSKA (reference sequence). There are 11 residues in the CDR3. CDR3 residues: CSASGSETQYF. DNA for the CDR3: TGCAGTGCTAGCGGGAGTGAGACCCAGTACTTC.

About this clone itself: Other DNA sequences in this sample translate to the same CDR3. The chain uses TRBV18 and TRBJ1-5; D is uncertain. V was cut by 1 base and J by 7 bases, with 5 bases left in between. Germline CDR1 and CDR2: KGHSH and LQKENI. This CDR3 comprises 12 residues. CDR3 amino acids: CASSPLGQPQHF. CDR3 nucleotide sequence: TGTGCCAGCTCACCACTTGGGCAGCCCCAGCATTTT.

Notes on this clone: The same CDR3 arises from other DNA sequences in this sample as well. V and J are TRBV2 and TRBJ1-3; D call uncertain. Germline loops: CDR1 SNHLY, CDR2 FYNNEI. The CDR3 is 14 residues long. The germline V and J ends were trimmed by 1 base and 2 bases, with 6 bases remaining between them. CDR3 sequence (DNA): TGTGCCAGCAGTGAAGTGGGAACTGGAAACACCATATATTTT. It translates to CASSEVGTGNTIYF.

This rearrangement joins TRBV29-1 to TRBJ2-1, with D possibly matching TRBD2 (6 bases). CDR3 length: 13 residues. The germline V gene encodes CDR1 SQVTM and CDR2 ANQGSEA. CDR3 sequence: CRSGRRSYNEQFF. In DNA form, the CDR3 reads TGCAGGTCCGGGAGAAGGTCCTACAATGAGCAGTTCTTC.

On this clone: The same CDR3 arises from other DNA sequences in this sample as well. CDR3 residues: CASSQVTGNEQFF. The CDR3 coding sequence is TGCGCCAGCAGCCAAGTGACAGGGAATGAGCAGTTCTTC. The V and J genes are TRBV4-3 and TRBJ2-1, with TRBD1 matching over 7 bases. V was clipped by 1 base and J by 7 bases; unmatched bases: 1. The CDR3 sequence is 13 residues long. Germline CDR1 and CDR2: LGHNA and YSLEER.

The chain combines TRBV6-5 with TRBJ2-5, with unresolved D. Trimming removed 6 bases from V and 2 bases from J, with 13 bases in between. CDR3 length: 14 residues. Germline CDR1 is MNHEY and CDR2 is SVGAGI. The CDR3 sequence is CASSPSASQETQYF. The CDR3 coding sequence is TGTGCCAGCAGCCCATCAGCGTCTCAAGAGACCCAGTACTTC.

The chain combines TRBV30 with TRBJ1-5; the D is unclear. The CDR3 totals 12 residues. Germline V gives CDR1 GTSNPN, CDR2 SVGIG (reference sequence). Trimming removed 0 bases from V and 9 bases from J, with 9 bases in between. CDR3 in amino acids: CAWSVGLGPQHF. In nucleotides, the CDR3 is TGTGCCTGGAGTGTTGGCCTCGGGCCCCAGCATTTT.

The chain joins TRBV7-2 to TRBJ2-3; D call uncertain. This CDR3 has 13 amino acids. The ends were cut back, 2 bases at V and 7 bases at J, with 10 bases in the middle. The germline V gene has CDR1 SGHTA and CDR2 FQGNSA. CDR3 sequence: CASSLSGPNTQYF. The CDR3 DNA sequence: TGTGCCAGCAGCTTAAGTGGGCCCAATACGCAGTATTTT.

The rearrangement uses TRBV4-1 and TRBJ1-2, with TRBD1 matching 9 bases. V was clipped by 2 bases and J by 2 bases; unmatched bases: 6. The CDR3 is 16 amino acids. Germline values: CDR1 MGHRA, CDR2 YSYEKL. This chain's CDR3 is CASSQRLQGANYGYTF. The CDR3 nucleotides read TGCGCCAGCAGCCAAAGACTACAGGGGGCAAACTATGGCTACACCTTC.

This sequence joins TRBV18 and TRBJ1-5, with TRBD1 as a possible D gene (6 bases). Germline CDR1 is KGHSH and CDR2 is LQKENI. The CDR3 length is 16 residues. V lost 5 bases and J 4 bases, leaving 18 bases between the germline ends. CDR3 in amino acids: CASSSRGRDKNQPQHF. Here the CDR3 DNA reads TGTGCCAGCTCATCGAGAGGACGGGACAAGAATCAGCCCCAGCATTTT.

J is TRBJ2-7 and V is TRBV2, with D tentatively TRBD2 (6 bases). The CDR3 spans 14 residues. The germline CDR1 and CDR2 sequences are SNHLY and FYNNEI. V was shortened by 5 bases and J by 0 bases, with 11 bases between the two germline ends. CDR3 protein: CASSKEEGSYEQYF. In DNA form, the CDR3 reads TGTGCCAGCAGTAAAGAGGAGGGCTCCTACGAGCAGTACTTC.

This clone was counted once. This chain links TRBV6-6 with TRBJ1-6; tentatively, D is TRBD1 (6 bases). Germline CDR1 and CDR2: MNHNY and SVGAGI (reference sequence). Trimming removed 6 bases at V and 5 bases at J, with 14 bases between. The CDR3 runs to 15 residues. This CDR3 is CASRLRDTNNSPLHF. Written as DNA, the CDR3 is TGTGCCAGCAGACTCCGGGACACAAATAATTCACCCCTCCACTTT.

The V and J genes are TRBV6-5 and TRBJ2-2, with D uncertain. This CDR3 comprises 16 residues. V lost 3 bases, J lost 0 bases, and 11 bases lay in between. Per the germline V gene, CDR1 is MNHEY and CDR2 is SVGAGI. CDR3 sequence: CASSYRRVANTGELFF. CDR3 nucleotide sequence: TGTGCCAGCAGTTATAGACGGGTCGCGAACACCGGGGAGCTGTTTTTT.

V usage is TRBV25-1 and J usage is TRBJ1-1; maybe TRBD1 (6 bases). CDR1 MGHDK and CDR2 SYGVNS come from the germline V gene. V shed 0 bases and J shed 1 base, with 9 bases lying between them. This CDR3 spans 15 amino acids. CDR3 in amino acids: CASSEYRGENTEAFF. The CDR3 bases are TGTGCCAGCAGTGAATACAGGGGAGAGAACACTGAAGCTTTCTTT.